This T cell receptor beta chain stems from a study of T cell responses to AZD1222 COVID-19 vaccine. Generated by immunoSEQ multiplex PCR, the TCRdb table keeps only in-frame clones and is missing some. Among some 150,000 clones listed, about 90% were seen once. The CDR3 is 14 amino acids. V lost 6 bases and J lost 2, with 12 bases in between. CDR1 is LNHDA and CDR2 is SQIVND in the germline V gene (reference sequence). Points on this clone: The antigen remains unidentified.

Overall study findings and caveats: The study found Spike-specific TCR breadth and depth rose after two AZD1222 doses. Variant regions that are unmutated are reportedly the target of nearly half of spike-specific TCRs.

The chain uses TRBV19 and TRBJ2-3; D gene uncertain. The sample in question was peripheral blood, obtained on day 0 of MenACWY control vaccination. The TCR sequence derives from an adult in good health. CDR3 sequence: CASSQARVTDTQYF. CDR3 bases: TGTGCCAGTAGCCAGGCTAGAGTCACAGATACGCAGTATTTT.